This T cell receptor beta chain came from a study of high-grade serous ovarian cancer treatment subgroups. Study as a whole: Samples averaged 14,192 reads and thousands of unique TCR beta rearrangements.

Profiled with immunoSEQ multiplex PCR; TCRdb holds only in-frame clones, not every one. The sample has about 16,000 clones; about 76% are singletons. Study-level results: These tumor repertoires lack spatial information from bulk sequencing. Repertoire similarity ranged about 0.095 to 0.8 between tumors of one patient. Repertoire analysis covered CDR3 alone, not CDR1 or CDR2.

Points on this clone: As yet, its antigen is unknown.

Tumor tissue was taken before any definitive surgery or chemotherapy was given. Trimming shortened V by 4 bases and J by 4 bases, and 26 bases separated the two germline ends. Germline values: CDR1 GTSNPN, CDR2 SVGIG (reference sequence). The CDR3 contains 19 residues. Material: tumor tissue. This sequence joins TRBV30 and TRBJ2-6, with TRBD2 as a possible D gene (6 bases). The clonotype comes from a human donor with high-grade serous ovarian cancer. Written as DNA, the CDR3 is TGTGCCTGGATCCCCTCGTGGGGGGTCCACGGGGCGGGGGCCAACGTCCTGACTTTC. It specifies CAWIPSWGVHGAGANVLTF.